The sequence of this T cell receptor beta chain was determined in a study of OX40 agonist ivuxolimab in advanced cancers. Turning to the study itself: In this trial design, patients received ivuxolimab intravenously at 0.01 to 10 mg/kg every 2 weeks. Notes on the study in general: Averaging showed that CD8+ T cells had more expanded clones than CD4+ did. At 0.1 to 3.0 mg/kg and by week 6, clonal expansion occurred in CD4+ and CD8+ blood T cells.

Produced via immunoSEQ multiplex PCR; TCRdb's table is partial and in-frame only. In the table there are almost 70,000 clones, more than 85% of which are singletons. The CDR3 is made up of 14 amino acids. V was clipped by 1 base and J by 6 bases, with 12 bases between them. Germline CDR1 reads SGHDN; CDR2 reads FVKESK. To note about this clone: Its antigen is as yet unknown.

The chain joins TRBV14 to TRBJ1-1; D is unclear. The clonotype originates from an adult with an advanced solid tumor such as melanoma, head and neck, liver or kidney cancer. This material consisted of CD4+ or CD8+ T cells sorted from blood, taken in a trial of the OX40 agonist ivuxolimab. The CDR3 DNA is TGTGCCAGCAGCCAAGTCCTGGGAGGTGCTGAAGCTTTCTTT. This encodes CASSQVLGGAEAFF. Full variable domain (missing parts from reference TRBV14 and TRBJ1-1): EAGVTQFPSHSVIEKGQTVTLRCDPISGHDNLYWYRRVMGKEIKFLLHFVKESKQDESGMPNNRFLAERTGGTYSTLKVQPAELEDSGVYFCASSQVLGGAEAFFGQGTRLTVV.